This is a list of T cell receptor beta chains from one sample in a study of blood T cell repertoires in COVID-19. Some clones are missing from TCRdb's copy, which holds only in-frame ones; the method was immunoSEQ multiplex PCR. The data show approximately 210,000 clones, with around 84% seen just once and less than 20% held by the top ten. Input material: peripheral blood. The receptors stem from a human donor in a cohort sampled during active COVID-19. CDR3s leave out the opening cysteine and the closing phenylalanine or tryptophan.

v_call,cdr3_aa
TRBV6-5,ASSYSNAAGGYT
TRBV2,ASSALAGAYEQF
TRBV3-1/TRBV3-2,ASSHTPGRGLKNIQY
TRBV7-9,ASSYREGPNEQF
TRBV2,AAASGGLETQY
TRBV5-1,ASKLAASGRYEQY
TRBV15,ATTLGQVKTEAF
TRBV6-5,ASRVTRLLSEAF
TRBV5-1,ASSLVQGAREAF
TRBV24-1,ATSDPGGETQY
TRBV30,AWVRDSSYEQY
TRBV5-4,ASSLGASGLIGELF
TRBV28,ASSLGLASTDTQY
TRBV19,ASNLGGTGELF
TRBV12-3/TRBV12-4,ASSLKGHDGYT
TRBV10-3,AISESGSPYSNQPQH
TRBV19,ASKTTPTSNQPQH
TRBV2,ASRGDRGVPSYNEQF
TRBV27,ASRVAGGLQETQY
TRBV30,AWSLSREKLF